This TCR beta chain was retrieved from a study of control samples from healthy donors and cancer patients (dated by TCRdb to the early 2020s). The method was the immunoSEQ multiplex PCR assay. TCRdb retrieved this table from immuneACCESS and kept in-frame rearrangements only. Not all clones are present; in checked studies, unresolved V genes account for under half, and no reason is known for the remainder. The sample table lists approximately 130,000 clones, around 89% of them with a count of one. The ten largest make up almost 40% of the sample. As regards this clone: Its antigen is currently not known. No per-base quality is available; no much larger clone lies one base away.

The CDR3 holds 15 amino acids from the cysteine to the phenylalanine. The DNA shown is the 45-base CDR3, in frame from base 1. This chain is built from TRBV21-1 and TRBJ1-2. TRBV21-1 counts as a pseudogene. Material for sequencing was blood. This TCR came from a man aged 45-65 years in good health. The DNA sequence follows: TGTGCCAGCAGCTCACCAGCGGGGGCCCCCTATGGCTACACCTTC. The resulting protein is CASSSPAGAPYGYTF.